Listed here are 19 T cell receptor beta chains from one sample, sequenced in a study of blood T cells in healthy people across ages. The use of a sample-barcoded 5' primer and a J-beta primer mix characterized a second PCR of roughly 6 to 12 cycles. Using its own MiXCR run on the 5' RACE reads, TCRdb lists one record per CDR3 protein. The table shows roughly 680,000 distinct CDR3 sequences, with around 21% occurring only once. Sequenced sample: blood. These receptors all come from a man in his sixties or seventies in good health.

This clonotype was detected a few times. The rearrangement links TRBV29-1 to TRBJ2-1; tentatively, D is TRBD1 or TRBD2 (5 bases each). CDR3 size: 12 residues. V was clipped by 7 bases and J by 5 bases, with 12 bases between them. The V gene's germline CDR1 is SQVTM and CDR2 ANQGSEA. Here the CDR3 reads CSAGPGNNEQFF. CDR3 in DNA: TGCAGCGCGGGACCGGGTAACAATGAGCAGTTCTTC.

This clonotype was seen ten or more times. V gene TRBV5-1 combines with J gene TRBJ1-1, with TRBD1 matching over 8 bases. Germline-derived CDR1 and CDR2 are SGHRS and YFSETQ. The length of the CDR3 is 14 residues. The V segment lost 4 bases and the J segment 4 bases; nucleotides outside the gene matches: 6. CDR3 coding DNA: TGCGCCAGCAGCGCAGGACAGGGACCCACTGAAGCTTTCTTT. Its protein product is CASSAGQGPTEAFF.

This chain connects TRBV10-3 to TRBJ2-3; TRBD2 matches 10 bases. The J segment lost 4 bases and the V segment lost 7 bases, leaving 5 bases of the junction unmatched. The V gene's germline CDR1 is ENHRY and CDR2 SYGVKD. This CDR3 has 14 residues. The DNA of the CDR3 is TGTGCCATCACCGGGACTAGCGCCCCAGATACGCAGTATTTT. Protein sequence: CAITGTSAPDTQYF.

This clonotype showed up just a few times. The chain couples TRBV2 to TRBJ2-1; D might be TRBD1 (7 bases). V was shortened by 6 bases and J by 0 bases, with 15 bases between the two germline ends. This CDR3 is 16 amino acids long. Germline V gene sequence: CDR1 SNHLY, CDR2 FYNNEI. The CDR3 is CASRGQGGSSYNEQFF. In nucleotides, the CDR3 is TGTGCCAGCAGGGGGCAGGGGGGAAGCTCCTACAATGAGCAGTTCTTC. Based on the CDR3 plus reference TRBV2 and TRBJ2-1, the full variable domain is EPEVTQTPSHQVTQMGQEVILRCVPISNHLYFYWYRQILGQKVEFLVSFYNNEISEKSEIFDDQFSVERPDGSNFTLKIRSTKLEDSAMYFCASRGQGGSSYNEQFFGPGTRLTVL.

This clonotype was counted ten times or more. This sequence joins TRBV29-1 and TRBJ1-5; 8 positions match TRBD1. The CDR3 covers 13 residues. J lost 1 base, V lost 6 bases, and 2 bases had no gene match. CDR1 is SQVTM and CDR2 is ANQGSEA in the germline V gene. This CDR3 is CSVGTGSNQPQHF. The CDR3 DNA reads TGCAGCGTGGGGACAGGCAGCAATCAGCCCCAGCATTTT.

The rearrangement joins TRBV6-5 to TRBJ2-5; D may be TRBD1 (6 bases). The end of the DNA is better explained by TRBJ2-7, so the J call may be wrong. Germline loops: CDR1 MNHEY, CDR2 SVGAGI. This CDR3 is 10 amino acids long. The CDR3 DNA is TGTGCCACAGGACAGTACGAGCAGTACTTC. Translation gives CATGQYEQYF.

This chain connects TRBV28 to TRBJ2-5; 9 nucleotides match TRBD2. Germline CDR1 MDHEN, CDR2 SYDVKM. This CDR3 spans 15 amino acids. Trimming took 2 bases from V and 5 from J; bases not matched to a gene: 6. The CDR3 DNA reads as TGTGCCAGCAGTTTAGCGGGAGGGACGACGGAGACCCAGTACTTC. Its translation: CASSLAGGTTETQYF.

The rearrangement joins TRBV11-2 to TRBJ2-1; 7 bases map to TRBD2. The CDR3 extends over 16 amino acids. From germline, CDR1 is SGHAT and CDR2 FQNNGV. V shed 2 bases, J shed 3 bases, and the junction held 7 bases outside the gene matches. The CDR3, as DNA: TGTGCCAGCAGCTTACAATCTAGCGGCCTCTACAATGAGCAGTTCTTC. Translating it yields CASSLQSSGLYNEQFF.

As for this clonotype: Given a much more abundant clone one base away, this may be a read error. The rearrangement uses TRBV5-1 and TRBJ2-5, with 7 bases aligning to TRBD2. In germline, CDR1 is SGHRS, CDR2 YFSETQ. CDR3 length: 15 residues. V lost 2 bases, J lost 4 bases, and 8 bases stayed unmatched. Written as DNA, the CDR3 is TGCGCCAGCAGCTTAGGAGGCAGGGAGGGAGAGACCCAGTACTTC. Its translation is CASSLGGREGETQYF.

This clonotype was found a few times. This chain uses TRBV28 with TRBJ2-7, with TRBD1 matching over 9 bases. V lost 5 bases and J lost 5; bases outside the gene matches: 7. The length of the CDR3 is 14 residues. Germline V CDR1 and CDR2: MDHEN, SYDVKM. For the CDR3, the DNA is TGTGCCAGCAGTCTCCGGGACAGGGCCCACGAGCAGTACTTC. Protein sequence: CASSLRDRAHEQYF.

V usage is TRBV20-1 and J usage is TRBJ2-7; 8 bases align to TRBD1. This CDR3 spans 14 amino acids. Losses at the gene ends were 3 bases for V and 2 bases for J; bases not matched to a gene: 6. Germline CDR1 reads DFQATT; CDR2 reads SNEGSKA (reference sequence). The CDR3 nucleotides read TGCAGTGCTAGGAGCCAGGGGGCGACCTACGAGCAGTACTTC. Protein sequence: CSARSQGATYEQYF.

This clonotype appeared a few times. CDR3 in DNA: TGCAGTGCTTACCCTGGGACTAGCGGGAACCAAGAGACCCAGTACTTC. Its protein product is CSAYPGTSGNQETQYF. The chain joins TRBV20-1 to TRBJ2-5, with 13 bases aligning to TRBD2. Germline V gene lookup returns CDR1 DFQATT and CDR2 SNEGSKA (reference sequence). The CDR3 contains 16 residues. Germline trimming cut 5 bases from V and 0 bases from J; bases unmatched to any gene: 6.

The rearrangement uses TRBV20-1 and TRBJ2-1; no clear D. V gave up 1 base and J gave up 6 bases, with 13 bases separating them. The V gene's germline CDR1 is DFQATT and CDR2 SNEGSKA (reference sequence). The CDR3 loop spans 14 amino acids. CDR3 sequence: CSARAVTGINEQFF. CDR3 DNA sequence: TGCAGTGCTAGAGCCGTGACTGGTATCAATGAGCAGTTCTTC.

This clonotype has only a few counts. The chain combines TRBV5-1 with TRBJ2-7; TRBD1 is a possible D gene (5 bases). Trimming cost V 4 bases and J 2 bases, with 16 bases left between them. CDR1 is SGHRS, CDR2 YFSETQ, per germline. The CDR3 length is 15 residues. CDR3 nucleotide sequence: TGCGCCAGCAGCGGCCCCGGCAGGGCCCCCTACGAGCAGTACTTC. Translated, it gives CASSGPGRAPYEQYF.

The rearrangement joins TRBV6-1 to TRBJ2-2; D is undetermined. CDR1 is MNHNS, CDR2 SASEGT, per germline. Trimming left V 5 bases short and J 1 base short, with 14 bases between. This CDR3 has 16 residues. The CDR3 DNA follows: TGTGCCAGCAGTAAAAGACACCTGTTGAACACCGGGGAGCTGTTTTTT. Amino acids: CASSKRHLLNTGELFF.

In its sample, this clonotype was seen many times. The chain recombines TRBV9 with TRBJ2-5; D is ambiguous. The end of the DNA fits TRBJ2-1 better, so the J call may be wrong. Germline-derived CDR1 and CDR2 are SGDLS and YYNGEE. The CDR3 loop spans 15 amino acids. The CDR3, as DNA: TGTGCCAGCAGCGTAGACCTCCTTGGGGTAGGTGAGCAGTTCTTC. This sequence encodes CASSVDLLGVGEQFF.

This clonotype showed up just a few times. CDR3 nucleotides: TGTGCCAGCAGCTTCGTGCGGGACAATGAGCAGTTCTTC. Translated, it gives CASSFVRDNEQFF. J is TRBJ2-5 and V is TRBV7-2; possibly TRBD2 for D (5 bases). The end of the DNA aligns better with TRBJ2-1, so the J call may be wrong. The length of the CDR3 is 13 residues. Germline loops: CDR1 SGHTA, CDR2 FQGNSA.

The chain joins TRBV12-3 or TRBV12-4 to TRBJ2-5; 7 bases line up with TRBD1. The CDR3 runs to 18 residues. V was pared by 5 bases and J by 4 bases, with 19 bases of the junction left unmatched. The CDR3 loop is CASSHSIDRVGVRETQYF. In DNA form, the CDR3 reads TGTGCCAGCAGTCACTCCATCGACAGGGTAGGGGTTCGAGAGACCCAGTACTTC.

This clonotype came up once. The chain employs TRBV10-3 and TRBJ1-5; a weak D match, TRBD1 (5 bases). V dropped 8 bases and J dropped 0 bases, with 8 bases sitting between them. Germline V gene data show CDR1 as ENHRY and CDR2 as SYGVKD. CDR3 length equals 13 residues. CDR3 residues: CAIGQGSNQPQHF. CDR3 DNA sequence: TGTGCCATCGGTCAGGGTAGCAATCAGCCCCAGCATTTT.